This T cell receptor (beta chain) was obtained from a study of response to subunit inactivated influenza vaccine. Study findings and constraints: New T cells are recruited in small numbers by each seasonal influenza vaccination, according to the authors' suggestion.

TCRdb used MiXCR to reprocess the RT-PCR reads, holding one entry per CDR3 protein. The sample includes 500,000 to 650,000 distinct CDR3 sequences, approximately 7.1% seen only once; the top ten take over 10%. Concerning this clonotype: Its specificity is unknown.

Looked up from germline, CDR1 is DFQATT and CDR2 is SNEGSKA (reference sequence). V lost 2 bases, J lost 3 bases, and 7 bases stayed unmatched. CDR3 length: 15 amino acids. This specimen was PBMCs from blood, taken less than 30 months after vaccination. This chain connects TRBV20-1 to TRBJ2-1; 7 bases map to TRBD1. The sequence came from a man aged 50 to 69 who received an inactivated influenza vaccine. This chain's CDR3 is CSARTTGTVYNEQFF. As DNA, the CDR3 is TGCAGTGCTAGAACAACCGGGACAGTCTACAATGAGCAGTTCTTC.